This T cell receptor beta chain was sequenced in a study of regulatory T cells in long-lasting Graves disease. Findings and limits, study-wide: Lower TCR diversity characterized persistent Graves' patients relative to newly diagnosed patients.

Trimming took off 5 bases at V and 0 bases at J, with 13 bases between the two ends. The length of the CDR3 is 15 residues. Per the germline V gene, CDR1 is ENHRY and CDR2 is SYGVKD. Arm-PCR of CDR3 regions and iRepertoire HTBI primers were used to build TCR beta libraries. TCRdb re-derived calls from the multiplex PCR reads in MiXCR, one entry per CDR3 protein. The table has some 250,000 distinct CDR3 sequences, 15% to 20% seen once; the top ten hold 11% to 15%. As concerns this clonotype: Its antigen is unidentified. Since a far larger clone is one base different, this is likely a read error.

Time point given: newly diagnosed GD, antithyroid drugs for less than 3 months. Extracted RNA from PBMCs served as the source of the TCR library. The same data also went into a second study, on T cells in Graves' hyperthyroidism and ophthalmopathy. That paper states: Graves' hyperthyroidism showing no ophthalmopathy progression within 18 months was considered stable. A set of HTBI primers served as the primers for a first-round RT-PCR of the TCR CDR3.

Material: peripheral blood mononuclear cells (PBMCs), obtained at new diagnosis, from a patient treated with antithyroid drugs. This receptor was obtained from a woman aged 25 to 39 with Graves disease. This sequence joins TRBV10-3 and TRBJ1-1; no reliable D call. This CDR3 reads CAISLRYNLNTEAFF. The CDR3 region has the DNA TGTGCCATCAGTCTCAGGTACAACTTGAACACTGAAGCTTTCTTT.